This is a list of T cell receptor beta chains from one sample in a study of CD8+ T cells in alopecia areata. Method: immunoSEQ multiplex PCR; TCRdb's copy keeps in-frame clones and lacks some. In the table there are some 100,000 clones, around 47% of which are singletons. The specimen comprised CD8+ T cells sorted from blood, sampled at week 24, from a patient treated with tofacitinib. The receptors here all came from a human donor with alopecia areata. The conserved cysteine and the conserved F or W are not part of the CDR3 here. Each record gives: V gene, J gene, CDR3 protein.

>TRBV29-1|TRBJ2-1
SVEDQGGRFSYNEQF
>TRBV7-9|TRBJ2-5
ASSSTGVQETQY
>TRBV27|TRBJ2-2
ASSGWGGNTGELF
>TRBV11-1|TRBJ2-7
ASSIVRGTSGSSYEQY
>TRBV7-2|TRBJ1-1
ASSLGGATEAF
>TRBV29-1|TRBJ2-7
SVLTGDTYEQY
>TRBV29-1|TRBJ2-5
SVGLRETQY
>TRBV5-4|TRBJ1-4
ASSEQANEKLF
>TRBV5-1|TRBJ2-1
ASSPSGTPYNEQF
>TRBV5-4|TRBJ2-7
ASSLGARIYEQY
>TRBV7-6|TRBJ2-1
ASSRGGEQF
>TRBV11-2|TRBJ2-7
ASSSKTSGIYEQY
>TRBV19|TRBJ2-7
ASSISGTSGRWGEQY
>TRBV18|TRBJ2-7
ASSPGAYEQY
>TRBV6-6|TRBJ1-3
ASLGNTIY
>TRBV15|TRBJ2-1
ATSSPTSGSYGEQF
>TRBV30|TRBJ1-1
AWSKGQGANEAF
>TRBV2|TRBJ1-2
ASSEGRGANYGYT
>TRBV6-5|TRBJ2-7
ASRRGEMRYEQY